This TCR beta chain was identified in a study of post-analysis software for immune sequencing data. Study at large: The study covered relapsing-remitting, secondary progressive and progressive-relapsing courses of multiple sclerosis.

Unique molecular identifiers were built into the TCR beta cDNA libraries. Between roughly 1 and 10 million T cells gave rise to some 470,000 cDNA molecules. Each CDR3 protein is one row after TCRdb ran MiXCR on the PCR reads. The table records about 400,000 distinct CDR3 sequences, less than 40% of them present only once. Of note for this clonotype: The target antigen is unknown.

Study-level findings and limits: The authors found that F measure strongly co-clustered same-batch samples. Significantly lower normalized Chao1 diversity was found in patients with multiple sclerosis relative to controls.

The clonotype originates from a girl aged 10 to 17 with multiple sclerosis. Sequencing was performed on blood.

The CDR3 DNA reads as TGTGCCAGCAGTTACGGGCTAGCTGTTGAGCAGTTCTTC. Its translation: CASSYGLAVEQFF. The rearrangement links TRBV6-2 or TRBV6-3 to TRBJ2-1, with D possibly being TRBD2 (5 bases). The germline V and J ends were trimmed by 2 bases and 9 bases, with 11 bases remaining between them. CDR1 is MNHEY and CDR2 is SVGEGT in the germline V gene. This CDR3 has 13 residues.